The next 24 T cell receptor beta chains were all read from a single sample in a study of PD-L1 blockade in urothelial cancer. Sequencing was performed with immunoSEQ multiplex PCR; in TCRdb, only in-frame clones are kept and a portion is missing. The sample includes about 120,000 clones, around 88% of them seen just once. Documented time point: peripheral blood 6 weeks after treatment start. The sample here was PBMCs, taken around atezolizumab (anti-PD-L1) treatment. Receptor source: a man in his fifties or sixties with urothelial cancer.

The gene calls are TRBV28 and TRBJ2-7, with D possibly being TRBD1 (5 bases). Germline values: CDR1 MDHEN, CDR2 SYDVKM. The CDR3 totals 14 residues. V was pared by 7 bases and J by 7 bases, with 20 bases between. As DNA, the CDR3 is TGTGCCAGCACTACGGACACGGATGCCAGTGAGCAGTACTTC. Translation gives CASTTDTDASEQYF.

The genes are TRBV28 and TRBJ2-3; TRBD1 aligns across 8 bases. The CDR3 sequence is 14 residues long. Germline CDR1 MDHEN, CDR2 SYDVKM. V was clipped by 5 bases and J by 1 base; unmatched bases: 2. CDR3 in amino acids: CASSTGQGTDTQYF. The CDR3 DNA sequence: TGTGCCAGCAGTACGGGACAGGGCACAGATACGCAGTATTTT.

This chain connects TRBV6-5 to TRBJ1-2, with 9 bases identical to TRBD1. CDR3 length: 14 amino acids. CDR1 and CDR2 from the germline V gene are MNHEY and SVGAGI. The junction had 6 bases not matched to a gene; V was cut back by 2 bases and J by 8 bases. The CDR3 is CASSYQGQGEGYTF. Written as DNA, the CDR3 is TGTGCCAGCAGTTACCAGGGACAGGGTGAGGGCTACACCTTC.

The CDR3, as DNA: TGTGCCAGCAGCGTAGTCGGAGAAGGTGAAAAACTGTTTTTT. It is translated as CASSVVGEGEKLFF. The J gene is TRBJ1-4, the V gene TRBV9; no definite D call. The V end lost 0 bases, the J end lost 7 bases, and 10 bases lay between the germline ends. The CDR3 sequence is 14 residues long. Per the germline V gene, CDR1 is SGDLS and CDR2 is YYNGEE.

The chain is built from TRBV2 and TRBJ1-3, with D possibly TRBD1 on 6 matching bases. The CDR3 has 16 amino acids. The germline CDR1 and CDR2 sequences are SNHLY and FYNNEI. Trimming shortened V by 6 bases and J by 1 base, and 16 bases separated the two germline ends. The chain's CDR3 is CASRYAPRGSGNTIYF. The CDR3 region has the DNA TGTGCCAGCAGGTACGCACCCAGGGGATCTGGAAACACCATATATTTT.

The chain has TRBV7-9 and TRBJ1-1; no clear D gene. Germline CDR1 and CDR2: SEHNR and FQNEAQ (reference sequence). This CDR3 contains 13 residues. V lost 4 bases, J lost 2 bases, and 8 bases lay in between. The CDR3 spells CASSYTTNTEAFF. The CDR3 DNA is TGTGCCAGCAGCTACACTACCAACACTGAAGCTTTCTTT.

The V and J genes are TRBV11-3 and TRBJ2-5; D perhaps matches TRBD1 (6 bases). The CDR3 totals 16 residues. V lost 5 bases and J lost 3, with 19 bases in between. From germline, CDR1 is SGHNT and CDR2 YENEEA. DNA for the CDR3: TGTGCCAGCAGCCACACCTACGGGACACACAAAGAGACCCAGTACTTC. Amino acids: CASSHTYGTHKETQYF.

Of note for this clone: The sample contains more than one DNA sequence encoding this CDR3. The chain employs TRBV18 and TRBJ2-5; D possibly corresponds to TRBD2 (7 bases). Deletions cut 1 base from V and 3 bases from J, with 12 bases between. The CDR3 has 15 residues. Per the germline V gene, CDR1 is KGHSH and CDR2 is LQKENI. The chain's CDR3 is CASSPRGGAEETQYF. CDR3 in DNA: TGTGCCAGCTCACCACGGGGGGGGGCTGAAGAGACCCAGTACTTC.

The rearrangement uses TRBV29-1 and TRBJ1-1; 9 bases fit TRBD1. The CDR3 spans 13 residues. Per the germline V gene, CDR1 is SQVTM and CDR2 is ANQGSEA. The trim removed 6 bases at V and 0 bases at J, leaving 2 bases unmatched. CDR3 amino acids: CSVGTGMNTEAFF. The CDR3 DNA is TGCAGCGTGGGGACAGGGATGAACACTGAAGCTTTCTTT.

The chain uses TRBV5-4 and TRBJ1-4; D remains unclear. The length of the CDR3 is 15 residues. The V gene lost 4 bases and the J gene lost 7 bases, with 17 bases spanning the gap. Germline V gives CDR1 SGHNT, CDR2 YYREEE (reference sequence). CDR3 protein: CASSRTAGWSEKLFF. As DNA, the CDR3 is TGTGCCAGCAGCCGGACGGCGGGATGGAGTGAAAAACTGTTTTTT.

The rearrangement links TRBV6-6 to TRBJ2-1, with TRBD2 identical over 7 bases. J lost 2 bases, V lost 4 bases, and 2 bases had no gene match. Per germline, CDR1 MNHNY and CDR2 SVGAGI (reference sequence). The CDR3 runs 14 residues. CDR3 sequence: CASSSSGPYNEQFF. The CDR3 DNA is TGTGCCAGCAGTTCTAGCGGCCCCTACAATGAGCAGTTCTTC.

This chain uses TRBV27 with TRBJ2-3, with D possibly TRBD1 on 6 matching bases. The ends were cut back, 2 bases at V and 13 bases at J, with 13 bases in the middle. Germline V gene sequence: CDR1 MNHEY, CDR2 SMNVEV (reference sequence). The CDR3 length is 12 residues. The CDR3 loop reads CASSLQGQVEYF. CDR3 in DNA: TGTGCCAGCAGTTTACAGGGGCAGGTAGAGTATTTT.

Written as DNA, the CDR3 is TGTGCCAGCAGTCCAGTTGGGAGCTCTTATAATTCACCCCTCCACTTT. This sequence encodes CASSPVGSSYNSPLHF. The rearrangement links TRBV28 to TRBJ1-6; D gene unclear. Germline V gene lookup returns CDR1 MDHEN and CDR2 SYDVKM. Trimming left V 5 bases short and J 4 bases short, with 15 bases between. CDR3 size: 16 residues.

This chain links TRBV28 with TRBJ1-2; 7 nucleotides match TRBD1. The V gene end was trimmed by 4 bases and the J gene end by 4 bases; junction bases not matched to a gene: 9. The germline CDR1 and CDR2 sequences are MDHEN and SYDVKM. The CDR3 sequence is 15 residues long. The CDR3 DNA sequence: TGTGCCAGCAGTTGGGGGACAGTCGCGGGCTATGGCTACACCTTC. Translation: CASSWGTVAGYGYTF.

V and J are TRBV9 and TRBJ1-1; 7 bases line up with TRBD1. The germline V gene encodes CDR1 SGDLS and CDR2 YYNGEE. The CDR3 totals 14 residues. The trim removed 3 bases at V and 3 bases at J, leaving 5 bases unmatched. The CDR3 loop reads CASSGRQGDTEAFF. The CDR3 nucleotides are TGTGCCAGCAGCGGACGCCAGGGGGACACTGAAGCTTTCTTT.

This rearrangement joins TRBV28 to TRBJ1-1; D is unclear. Germline lookup yields CDR1 MDHEN and CDR2 SYDVKM. V was cut by 3 bases and J by 4 bases, with 21 bases left in between. The CDR3 length is 17 residues. The CDR3 DNA is TGTGCCAGCAGTTTGGGAGACGGTAAGATCTCGGGCACTGAAGCTTTCTTT. This gives the protein CASSLGDGKISGTEAFF.

The V call is TRBV9, the J call TRBJ1-2, with 8 nucleotides matching TRBD1. This CDR3 is 12 amino acids long. Germline V gives CDR1 SGDLS, CDR2 YYNGEE. V lost 3 bases to trimming and J lost 8 bases; unmatched junction nucleotides: 3. The CDR3 bases are TGTGCCAGCAGCGAAGGACAGGGAGGCTACACCTTC. Translating gives CASSEGQGGYTF.

This clone was seen a few times. This chain joins TRBV9 and TRBJ2-7, with 10 bases fitting TRBD1. The CDR3 runs 16 residues. The germline CDR1 and CDR2 sequences are SGDLS and YYNGEE. V trimming: 3 bases; J trimming: 6 bases; junction bases outside the gene matches: 12. DNA of the CDR3: TGTGCCAGCAGCGAGGGACAGGGGACCCTCATGGGCGAGCAGTACTTC. It codes for CASSEGQGTLMGEQYF.

CDR3 coding DNA: TGTGCCAGCAGCCTACGGGACAGCGCTAACTATGGCTACACCTTC. This encodes CASSLRDSANYGYTF. The chain recombines TRBV5-4 with TRBJ1-2; 7 positions match TRBD1. CDR3 length equals 15 residues. Trimming cost V 4 bases and J 0 bases; bases outside gene matches: 6. Germline loops: CDR1 SGHNT, CDR2 YYREEE (reference sequence).

The chain carries TRBV15 and TRBJ2-1; 11 nucleotides agree with TRBD2. Germline CDR1 reads LNHNV; CDR2 reads YYDKDF (reference sequence). There are 17 residues in the CDR3. J lost 5 bases, V lost 3 bases, and 9 bases had no gene match. The CDR3 reads CATSRDLAGGLHNEQFF. In DNA, the CDR3 is TGTGCCACCAGCAGGGACTTAGCGGGGGGGCTCCACAATGAGCAGTTCTTC.

The chain joins TRBV7-6 to TRBJ2-2, with 8 bases identical to TRBD1. Germline assignment: CDR1 SGHVS and CDR2 FNYEAQ. Trimming cost V 8 bases and J 2 bases; bases outside gene matches: 7. This CDR3 is 15 amino acids long. The CDR3 reads CASSPGQANTGELFF. The CDR3 DNA reads as TGTGCCAGCTCCCCGGGACAGGCTAACACCGGGGAGCTGTTTTTT.

The chain links TRBV6-1 to TRBJ2-4; TRBD1 agrees at 7 bases. The junction had 10 bases not matched to a gene; V was cut back by 2 bases and J by 0 bases. The length of the CDR3 is 18 residues. The germline V gene encodes CDR1 MNHNS and CDR2 SASEGT. CDR3: CASSEPGQKVLAKNIQYF. The CDR3 DNA reads as TGTGCCAGCAGTGAACCGGGACAGAAAGTTTTAGCCAAAAACATTCAGTACTTC.

This clone has a handful of counts. The genes are TRBV7-2 and TRBJ1-5, with 10 bases matching TRBD1. The CDR3 is 15 residues long. V gave up 1 base and J gave up 5 bases; unmatched junction bases: 2. From germline, CDR1 is SGHTA and CDR2 FQGNSA. The CDR3 DNA follows: TGTGCCAGCAGCTTAGGACAGGGGGCCTATCAGCCCCAGCATTTT. This encodes CASSLGQGAYQPQHF.

This clone was recorded once. The V and J genes are TRBV7-2 and TRBJ2-4, with TRBD2 matching over 10 bases. Germline lookup yields CDR1 SGHTA and CDR2 FQGNSA. With V trimmed by 3 bases and J by 0 bases, 8 bases remained unmatched. The CDR3 has 18 amino acids. For the CDR3, the DNA is TGTGCCAGCAGCTTCCCGCTAGCGGGGGCCCGAGCCAAAAACATTCAGTACTTC. Residues: CASSFPLAGARAKNIQYF.